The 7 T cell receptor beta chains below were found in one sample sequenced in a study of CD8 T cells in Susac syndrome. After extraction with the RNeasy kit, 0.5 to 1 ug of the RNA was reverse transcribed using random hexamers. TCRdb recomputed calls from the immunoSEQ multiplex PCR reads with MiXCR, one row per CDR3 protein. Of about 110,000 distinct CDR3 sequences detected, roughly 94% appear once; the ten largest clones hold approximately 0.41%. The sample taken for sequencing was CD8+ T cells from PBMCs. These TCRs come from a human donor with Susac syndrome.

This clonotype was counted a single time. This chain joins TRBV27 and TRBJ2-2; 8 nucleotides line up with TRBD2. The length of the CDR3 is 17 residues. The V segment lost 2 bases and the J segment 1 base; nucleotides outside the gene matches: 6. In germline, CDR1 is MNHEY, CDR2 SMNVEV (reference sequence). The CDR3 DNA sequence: TGTGCCAGCAGTTTAGCGGGGGGCCTTCTGAACACCGGGGAGCTGTTTTTT. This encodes CASSLAGGLLNTGELFF.

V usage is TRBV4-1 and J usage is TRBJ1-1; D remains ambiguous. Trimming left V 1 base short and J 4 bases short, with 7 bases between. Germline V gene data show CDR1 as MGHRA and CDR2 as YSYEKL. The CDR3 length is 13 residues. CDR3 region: CASSQVGTTEAFF. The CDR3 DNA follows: TGCGCCAGCAGCCAAGTAGGTACCACTGAAGCTTTCTTT.

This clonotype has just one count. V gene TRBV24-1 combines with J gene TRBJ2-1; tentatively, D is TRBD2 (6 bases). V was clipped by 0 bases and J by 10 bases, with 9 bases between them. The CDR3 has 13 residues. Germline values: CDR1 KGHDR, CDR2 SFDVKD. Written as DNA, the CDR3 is TGTGCCACCAGTGATTTGATCGGGGGAGAGCAGTTCTTC. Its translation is CATSDLIGGEQFF.

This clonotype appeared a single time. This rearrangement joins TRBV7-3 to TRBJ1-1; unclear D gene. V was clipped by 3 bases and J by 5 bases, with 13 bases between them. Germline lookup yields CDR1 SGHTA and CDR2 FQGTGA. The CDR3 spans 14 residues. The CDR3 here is CASSLSLGRTEAFF. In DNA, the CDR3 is TGTGCCAGCAGCTTGTCCCTAGGGCGAACTGAAGCTTTCTTT.

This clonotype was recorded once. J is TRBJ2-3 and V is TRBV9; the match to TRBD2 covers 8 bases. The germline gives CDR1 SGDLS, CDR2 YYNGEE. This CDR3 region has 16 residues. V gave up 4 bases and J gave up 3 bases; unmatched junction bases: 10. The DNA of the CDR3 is TGTGCCAGCAGCTCTCCCCGGGCTAGCGGGACAGATACGCAGTATTTT. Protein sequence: CASSSPRASGTDTQYF. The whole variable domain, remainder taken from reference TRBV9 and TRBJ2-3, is DSGVTQTPKHLITATGQRVTLRCSPRSGDLSVYWYQQSLDQGLQFLIQYYNGEERAKGNILERFSAQQFPDLHSELNLSSLELGDSALYFCASSSPRASGTDTQYFGPGTRLTVL.

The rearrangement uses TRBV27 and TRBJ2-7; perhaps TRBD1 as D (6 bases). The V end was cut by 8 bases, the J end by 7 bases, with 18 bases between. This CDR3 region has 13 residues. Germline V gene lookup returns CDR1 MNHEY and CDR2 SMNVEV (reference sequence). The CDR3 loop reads CASSLRTGREQYF. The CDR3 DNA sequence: TGTGCCAGCTCTTTACGTACAGGGCGGGAGCAGTACTTC.

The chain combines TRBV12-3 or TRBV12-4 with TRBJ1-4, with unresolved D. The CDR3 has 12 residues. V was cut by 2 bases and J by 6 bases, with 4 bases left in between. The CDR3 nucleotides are TGTGCCAGCAGTTTACTGGATGAAAAACTGTTTTTT. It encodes CASSLLDEKLFF.